A single sample gave rise to the 31 T cell receptor beta chains below, sequenced in a study of Graves' ophthalmopathy and Graves' hyperthyroidism. The authors amplified TCR beta CDR3 regions, and they did so from RNA transcripts for repertoire sequencing. First-round RT-PCR with HTBI primers preceded a second-round multiplex PCR. In TCRdb, the multiplex PCR reads were re-called with MiXCR into one record per CDR3 protein. The table records 150,000 or so distinct CDR3 sequences, about 40% of them present only once. The material sequenced was peripheral blood. All receptors come from a woman aged 40 to 49 with Graves' ophthalmopathy.

The chain is built from TRBV6-2 or TRBV6-3 and TRBJ2-7, with D perhaps TRBD1 or TRBD2 (6 bases each). Germline V gives CDR1 MNHEY, CDR2 SVGEGT. The CDR3 length is 14 residues. The V gene lost 1 base and the J gene lost 2 bases, with 9 bases spanning the gap. The CDR3 DNA sequence: TGTGCCAGCAGTTACTTCGGGGGCACCTACGAGCAGTACTTC. This encodes CASSYFGGTYEQYF.

The J gene is TRBJ1-5, the V gene TRBV24-1; TRBD1 matches 7 bases. J lost 0 bases, V lost 0 bases, and 7 bases had no gene match. CDR3 length equals 18 residues. The germline V gene encodes CDR1 KGHDR and CDR2 SFDVKD. In nucleotides, the CDR3 is TGTGCCACCAGTGATTTGGATTATGGACAGGATAGCAATCAGCCCCAGCATTTT. The encoded protein is CATSDLDYGQDSNQPQHF.

The chain has TRBV15 and TRBJ1-2; 9 bases map to TRBD1. This CDR3 contains 15 residues. The V segment lost 3 bases and the J segment 4 bases; nucleotides outside the gene matches: 6. In germline, CDR1 is LNHNV, CDR2 YYDKDF (reference sequence). The CDR3 here is CATSSSGTGLYGYTF. CDR3 in DNA: TGTGCCACCAGCAGTTCCGGGACAGGGCTCTATGGCTACACCTTC.

This clonotype was seen a handful of times. V gene TRBV6-2 or TRBV6-3 combines with J gene TRBJ2-7; TRBD1 matches 7 bases. The germline gives CDR1 MNHEY, CDR2 SVGEGT. The CDR3 consists of 15 residues. J lost 2 bases, V lost 8 bases, and 12 bases had no gene match. DNA of the CDR3: TGTGCCAGCCGAACTCCGGGACAGCTAACCTACGAGCAGTACTTC. Translated, it gives CASRTPGQLTYEQYF.

The chain employs TRBV6-1 and TRBJ1-1; TRBD1 matches 8 bases. After removal of 6 bases from V and 3 bases from J, the junction contained 9 bases not matched to a gene. The CDR3 is 15 amino acids. The germline V gene has CDR1 MNHNS and CDR2 SASEGT. CDR3 sequence: CASSSMTGAHTEAFF. The CDR3 region has the DNA TGTGCCAGCAGCAGTATGACAGGGGCACACACTGAAGCTTTCTTT.

The rearrangement links TRBV6-2 or TRBV6-3 to TRBJ2-7, with a tentative D call TRBD1 (6 bases). The CDR3 consists of 15 residues. Germline V gene data show CDR1 as MNHEY and CDR2 as SVGEGT. V was trimmed by 5 bases and J by 1 base, leaving 15 bases between them. CDR3 loop: CASSPMDSGSYEQYF. DNA for the CDR3: TGTGCCAGCAGTCCAATGGACAGCGGATCCTACGAGCAGTACTTC.

In nucleotides, the CDR3 is TGCAGCGTTCTAGGGACTAACTATGGCTACACCTTC. Translating gives CSVLGTNYGYTF. The chain links TRBV29-1 to TRBJ1-2; D is undetermined. The CDR3 covers 12 residues. V gave up 5 bases and J gave up 0 bases, with 7 bases separating them. Germline CDR1 is SQVTM and CDR2 is ANQGSEA.

This clonotype was seen ten or more times. This sequence joins TRBV18 and TRBJ1-1; no clear D gene. This CDR3 spans 13 amino acids. CDR1 and CDR2 from the germline V gene are KGHSH and LQKENI. Trimming pared 0 bases from V and 6 bases from J, leaving 8 bases between. As DNA, the CDR3 is TGTGCCAGCTCACCACCCTTATCAGCTGAAGCTTTCTTT. Translated: CASSPPLSAEAFF. Supplemented by reference TRBV18 and TRBJ1-1, the full variable domain reads NAGVMQNPRHLVRRRGQEARLRCSPMKGHSHVYWYRQLPEEGLKFMVYLQKENIIDESGMPKERFSAEFPKEGPSILRIQQVVRGDSAAYFCASSPPLSAEAFFGQGTRLTVV.

This clonotype was observed at least ten times. This rearrangement joins TRBV15 to TRBJ2-7; weak D call: TRBD2 (5 bases). From germline, CDR1 is LNHNV and CDR2 YYDKDF (reference sequence). Trimming took 2 bases from V and 5 from J, leaving 16 bases between them. The CDR3 loop spans 15 amino acids. In DNA, the CDR3 is TGTGCCACCAGCAGAACGGTGGGGAGCGTCGACGAGCAGTACTTC. Translated: CATSRTVGSVDEQYF.

In its sample, this clonotype was seen many times. The chain is built from TRBV9 and TRBJ2-7; the D gene is possibly TRBD1 (6 bases). The V end lost 2 bases, the J end lost 3 bases, and 9 bases lay between the germline ends. CDR3 length: 13 amino acids. Germline CDR1 reads SGDLS; CDR2 reads YYNGEE. The DNA of the CDR3 is TGTGCCAGCAGCGTCGGGGACATCTACGAGCAGTACTTC. Translation gives CASSVGDIYEQYF.

The rearrangement joins TRBV30 to TRBJ1-2; D gene unclear. Trimming cost V 4 bases and J 6 bases, with 12 bases left between them. The CDR3 has 12 amino acids. The germline gives CDR1 GTSNPN, CDR2 SVGIG (reference sequence). In DNA form, the CDR3 reads TGTGCCTGGAAATTCGATGACGATGGCTACACCTTC. The encoded protein is CAWKFDDDGYTF. The variable domain in full, with the rest retrieved from reference TRBV30 and TRBJ1-2, is SQTIHQWPATLVQPVGSPLSLECTVEGTSNPNLYWYRQAAGRGLQLLFYSVGIGQISSEVPQNLSASRPQDRQFILSSKKLLLSDSGFYLCAWKFDDDGYTFGSGTRLTVV.

This clonotype was observed at least ten times. V is TRBV14 and J is TRBJ2-7, with D possibly being TRBD1 (6 bases). Trimming cost V 5 bases and J 5 bases, with 13 bases left between them. This CDR3 has 13 residues. CDR1 is SGHDN and CDR2 is FVKESK in the germline V gene. The CDR3 DNA reads as TGTGCCAGCAGCTCTCAGGACAGCCACGAGCAGTACTTC. Translation gives CASSSQDSHEQYF.

Regarding this clonotype: At one end the junction does not follow the germline gene, possibly because of a read error. The J gene is TRBJ1-2, the V gene TRBV6-2 or TRBV6-3, with D tentatively TRBD1 (6 bases). CDR3 length equals 14 residues. Germline V gene sequence: CDR1 MNHEY, CDR2 SVGEGT. The CDR3 sequence is CGSSLWTELYGYTF. In nucleotides, the CDR3 is TGTGGCAGCAGTCTCTGGACAGAACTCTATGGCTACACCTTC.

The sample holds many counts of this clonotype. One end of the junction is discordant with germline, which a read error may explain. The J gene is TRBJ2-5, the V gene TRBV28, with D maybe TRBD2 (6 bases). The CDR3 is 14 amino acids. Germline values: CDR1 MDHEN, CDR2 SYDVKM. The DNA of the CDR3 is TGTGCCAGCAGTGGGACTTGGTACCAAGGGACCCAGTACTTC. Translated: CASSGTWYQGTQYF. The complete variable domain, with remaining parts taken from reference TRBV28 and TRBJ2-5, reads DVKVTQSSRYLVKRTGEKVFLECVQDMDHENMFWYRQDPGLGLRLIYFSYDVKMKEKGDIPEGYSVSREKKERFSLILESASTNQTSMYLCASSGTWYQGTQYFGPGTRLLVL.

The chain carries TRBV24-1 and TRBJ1-2, with 9 bases fitting TRBD1. The CDR3 length is 13 residues. Losses at the gene ends were 4 bases for V and 6 bases for J; bases not matched to a gene: 2. CDR1 and CDR2 from the germline V gene are KGHDR and SFDVKD. CDR3 sequence (DNA): TGTGCCACCAGTGAATGGACAGGGGATGGCTACACCTTC. As protein: CATSEWTGDGYTF.

This clonotype has ten or more counts. The chain combines TRBV6-1 with TRBJ2-7; D remains unclear. Trimming stripped 5 bases from V and 9 bases from J, with 14 bases between. Germline values: CDR1 MNHNS, CDR2 SASEGT. The CDR3 length is 12 residues. The CDR3 loop reads CASSKDAVGQYF. The DNA for the CDR3 is TGTGCCAGCAGTAAAGACGCTGTCGGGCAGTACTTC.

In this sample, this clonotype turned up many times. The chain recombines TRBV28 with TRBJ1-1; 7 positions agree with TRBD1. With V trimmed by 5 bases and J by 0 bases, 3 bases remained unmatched. In germline, CDR1 is MDHEN, CDR2 SYDVKM. The CDR3 spans 14 residues. CDR3 DNA: TGTGCCAGCAGTCCGGACAGGATGAACACTGAAGCTTTCTTT. Translation: CASSPDRMNTEAFF. Variable domain in full (rest from reference TRBV28 and TRBJ1-1): DVKVTQSSRYLVKRTGEKVFLECVQDMDHENMFWYRQDPGLGLRLIYFSYDVKMKEKGDIPEGYSVSREKKERFSLILESASTNQTSMYLCASSPDRMNTEAFFGQGTRLTVV.

This clonotype was observed many times. This chain links TRBV12-5 with TRBJ1-3; D possibly corresponds to TRBD1 (5 bases). The CDR3 sequence is 13 residues long. The ends were cut back, 6 bases at V and 1 base at J, with 7 bases in the middle. The germline CDR1 and CDR2 sequences are LGHNT and FRNRAP. The CDR3 reads CASGRGSGNTIYF. The CDR3 DNA is TGTGCTAGTGGCCGGGGGTCTGGAAACACCATATATTTT.

This clonotype occurred many times. The genes are TRBV6-2 or TRBV6-3 and TRBJ2-2, with TRBD1 matching over 7 bases. The germline V gene encodes CDR1 MNHEY and CDR2 SVGEGT. The CDR3 has 13 residues. Trimming took 5 bases from V and 4 from J; bases not matched to a gene: 1. CDR3 bases: TGTGCCAGCAGTACAGGGGTCACCGGGGAGCTGTTTTTT. Amino acid sequence: CASSTGVTGELFF.

This clonotype was observed at least ten times. The V call is TRBV12-3 or TRBV12-4, the J call TRBJ2-7; D gene uncertain. Deletions cut 0 bases from V and 2 bases from J, with 5 bases between. The CDR3 contains 13 residues. The CDR3 loop reads CASSLADTYEQYF. CDR3 coding DNA: TGTGCCAGCAGTTTAGCGGATACCTACGAGCAGTACTTC.

This clonotype was counted ten times or more. The CDR3 sequence: CASATGAGGYTF. Here the CDR3 DNA reads TGTGCCAGCGCCACAGGGGCCGGTGGCTACACCTTC. The rearrangement uses TRBV6-5 and TRBJ1-2, with 7 nucleotides matching TRBD1. Losses at the gene ends were 8 bases for V and 7 bases for J; bases not matched to a gene: 7. The CDR3 is 12 amino acids. The germline V gene encodes CDR1 MNHEY and CDR2 SVGAGI.

This clonotype was found many times. This chain joins TRBV6-5 and TRBJ1-6; 8 positions match TRBD1. Germline CDR1 MNHEY, CDR2 SVGAGI. V lost 2 bases, J lost 4 bases, and 1 base stayed unmatched. This CDR3 contains 15 residues. The CDR3 spells CASSYGQGYNSPLHF. Written as DNA, the CDR3 is TGTGCCAGCAGTTACGGACAGGGTTATAATTCACCCCTCCACTTT.

This clonotype has at least ten counts. V and J are TRBV7-8 and TRBJ2-5; a weak D match, TRBD2 (5 bases). The CDR3 length is 15 residues. Between the trimmed V and J ends, which lost 5 bases and 4 bases, there was a span of 17 bases. The germline CDR1 and CDR2 sequences are SGHVS and FQNEAQ. This chain's CDR3 is CASSRPGSRGETQYF. The CDR3 DNA is TGTGCCAGCAGCCGACCGGGCTCCCGGGGAGAGACCCAGTACTTC.

In this sample, this clonotype turned up many times. V gene TRBV10-3 combines with J gene TRBJ1-1; 7 nucleotides match TRBD1. Germline CDR1 and CDR2: ENHRY and SYGVKD. The CDR3 contains 13 residues. J gave up 7 bases and V 7 bases, and 9 bases lay outside the gene matches. DNA for the CDR3: TGTGCCATCATTTCTGACAGGGCGAATGAAGCTTTCTTT. Translated: CAIISDRANEAFF.

This clonotype was observed many times. The chain has TRBV12-3 or TRBV12-4 and TRBJ2-2; 8 nucleotides align to TRBD1. This CDR3 is built from 13 residues. J gave up 6 bases and V 6 bases, and 3 bases lay outside the gene matches. CDR3 DNA: TGTGCCAGCAGCTGGACAGGGTCCGGGGAGCTGTTTTTT. Residues: CASSWTGSGELFF.

The gene calls are TRBV6-2 or TRBV6-3 and TRBJ2-2; D gene unclear. Germline V gene sequence: CDR1 MNHEY, CDR2 SVGEGT. CDR3 length equals 12 residues. The V and J ends lost 7 bases and 6 bases respectively, with 9 bases between them. The CDR3 region is CASTLVAGELFF. The CDR3 DNA follows: TGTGCCAGCACCCTAGTGGCCGGGGAGCTGTTTTTT.

Ten or more counts support this clonotype. The chain links TRBV20-1 to TRBJ1-2, with TRBD1 as a possible D gene (6 bases). Between the trimmed V and J ends, which lost 0 bases and 8 bases, there was a span of 19 bases. This CDR3 has 15 residues. Germline-derived CDR1 and CDR2 are DFQATT and SNEGSKA (reference sequence). CDR3 region: CSARDKGQYVGGYTF. For the CDR3, the DNA is TGCAGTGCTAGAGATAAAGGACAGTATGTGGGAGGCTACACCTTC.

This clonotype was seen at least ten times. The chain joins TRBV19 to TRBJ2-2; D unclear. This CDR3 has 14 amino acids. Trimming removed 3 bases from V and 2 bases from J, with 7 bases in between. Per the germline V gene, CDR1 is LNHDA and CDR2 is SQIVND (reference sequence). CDR3 nucleotide sequence: TGTGCCAGTAGTATTACCGCTAACACCGGGGAGCTGTTTTTT. It encodes CASSITANTGELFF.

This clonotype was seen many times. This chain connects TRBV4-1 to TRBJ2-5, with 8 bases aligning to TRBD1. The ends lost 4 bases at V and 5 bases at J; junction bases unmatched: 9. Germline-derived CDR1 and CDR2 are MGHRA and YSYEKL. The CDR3 is 15 amino acids. The CDR3: CASSPGTGRMETQYF. The CDR3 nucleotides are TGCGCCAGCAGCCCAGGGACAGGCCGAATGGAGACCCAGTACTTC.

V is TRBV11-1 and J is TRBJ2-5; 11 nucleotides align to TRBD1. Losses at the gene ends were 5 bases for V and 3 bases for J; bases not matched to a gene: 14. This CDR3 has 18 amino acids. Germline values: CDR1 SGHAT, CDR2 FQDESV (reference sequence). CDR3 nucleotide sequence: TGTGCCAGCAGCGGAACGAGTGGACAGGGGGCCGTTGAAGAGACCCAGTACTTC. This gives the protein CASSGTSGQGAVEETQYF.

This clonotype was detected many times. V and J are TRBV30 and TRBJ2-1; no definite D call. In germline, CDR1 is GTSNPN, CDR2 SVGIG (reference sequence). V was shortened by 1 base and J by 5 bases, with 9 bases between the two germline ends. This CDR3 is 13 amino acids long. The CDR3 region is CAWSAGHNNEQFF. DNA of the CDR3: TGTGCCTGGAGTGCGGGCCACAACAATGAGCAGTTCTTC.